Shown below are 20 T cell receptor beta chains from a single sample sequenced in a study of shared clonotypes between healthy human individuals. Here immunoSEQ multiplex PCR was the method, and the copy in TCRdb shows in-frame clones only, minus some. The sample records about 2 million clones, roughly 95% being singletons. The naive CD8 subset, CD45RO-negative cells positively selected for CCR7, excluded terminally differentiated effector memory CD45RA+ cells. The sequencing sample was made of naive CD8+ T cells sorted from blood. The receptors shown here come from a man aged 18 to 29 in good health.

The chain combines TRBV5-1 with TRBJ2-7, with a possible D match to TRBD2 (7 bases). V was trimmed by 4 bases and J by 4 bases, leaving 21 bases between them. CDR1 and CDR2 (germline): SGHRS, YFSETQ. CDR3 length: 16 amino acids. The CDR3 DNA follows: TGCGCCAGCAGCCCGAGGGGGACTGGGAGGGTTTACGAGCAGTACTTC. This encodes CASSPRGTGRVYEQYF. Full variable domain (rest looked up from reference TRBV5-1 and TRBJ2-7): KAGVTQTPRYLIKTRGQQVTLSCSPISGHRSVSWYQQTPGQGLQFLFEYFSETQRNKGNFPGRFSGRQFSNSRSEMNVSTLELGDSALYLCASSPRGTGRVYEQYFGPGTRLTVT.

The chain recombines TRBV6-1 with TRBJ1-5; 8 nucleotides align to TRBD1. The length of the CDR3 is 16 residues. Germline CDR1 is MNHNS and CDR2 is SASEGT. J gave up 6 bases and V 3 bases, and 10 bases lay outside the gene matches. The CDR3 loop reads CASSDWFQGALQPQHF. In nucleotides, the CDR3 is TGTGCCAGCAGTGATTGGTTCCAGGGGGCGCTTCAGCCCCAGCATTTT.

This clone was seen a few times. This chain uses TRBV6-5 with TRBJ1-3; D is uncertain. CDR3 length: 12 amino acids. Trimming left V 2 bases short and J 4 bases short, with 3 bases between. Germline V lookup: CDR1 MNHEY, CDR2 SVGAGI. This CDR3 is CASSYGGNTIYF. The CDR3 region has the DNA TGTGCCAGCAGTTACGGCGGAAACACCATATATTTT.

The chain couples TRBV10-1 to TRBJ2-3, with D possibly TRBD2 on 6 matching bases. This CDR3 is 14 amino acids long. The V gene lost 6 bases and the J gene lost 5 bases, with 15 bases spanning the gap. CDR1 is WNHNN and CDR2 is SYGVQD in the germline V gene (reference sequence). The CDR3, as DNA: TGCGCCAGCAGCCGGGACTTCGTCCTAGATACGCAGTATTTT. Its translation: CASSRDFVLDTQYF.

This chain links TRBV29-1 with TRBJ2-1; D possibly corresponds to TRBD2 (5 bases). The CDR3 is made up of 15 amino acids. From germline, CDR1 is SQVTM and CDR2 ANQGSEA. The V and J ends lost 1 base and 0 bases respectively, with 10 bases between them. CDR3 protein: CSVEGGDYSYNEQFF. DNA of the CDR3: TGCAGCGTTGAAGGGGGAGATTACTCCTACAATGAGCAGTTCTTC.

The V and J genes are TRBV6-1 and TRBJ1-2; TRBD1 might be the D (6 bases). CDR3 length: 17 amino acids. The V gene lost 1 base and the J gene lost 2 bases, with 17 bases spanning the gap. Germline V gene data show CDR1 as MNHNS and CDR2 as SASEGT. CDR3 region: CASSEEPGPQGNYGYTF. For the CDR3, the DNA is TGTGCCAGCAGTGAAGAGCCGGGTCCGCAGGGGAACTATGGCTACACCTTC.

CDR3 region: CASSAGGGAEQYF. CDR3 nucleotide sequence: TGTGCCAGCAGCGCCGGAGGGGGTGCCGAGCAGTACTTC. This rearrangement joins TRBV7-9 to TRBJ2-7; D is tentatively TRBD1 or TRBD2 (6 bases each). Germline CDR1 and CDR2: SEHNR and FQNEAQ (reference sequence). This CDR3 has 13 residues. V was shortened by 5 bases and J by 6 bases, with 14 bases between the two germline ends.

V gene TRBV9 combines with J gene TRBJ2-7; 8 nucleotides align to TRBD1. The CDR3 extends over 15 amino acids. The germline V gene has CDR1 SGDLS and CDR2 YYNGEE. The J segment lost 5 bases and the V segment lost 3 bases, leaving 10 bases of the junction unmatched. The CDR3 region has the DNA TGTGCCAGCAGCGCTAGTGGGACAGGAGTGGACGAGCAGTACTTC. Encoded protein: CASSASGTGVDEQYF.

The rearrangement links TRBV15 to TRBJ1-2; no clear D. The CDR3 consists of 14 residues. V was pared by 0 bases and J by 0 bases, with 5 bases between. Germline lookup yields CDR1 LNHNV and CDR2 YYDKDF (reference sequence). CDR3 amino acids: CATSRDAANYGYTF. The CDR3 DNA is TGTGCCACCAGCAGAGACGCCGCTAACTATGGCTACACCTTC. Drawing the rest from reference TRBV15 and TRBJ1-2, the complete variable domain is DAMVIQNPRYQVTQFGKPVTLSCSQTLNHNVMYWYQQKSSQAPKLLFHYYDKDFNNEADTPDNFQSRRPNTSFCFLDIRSPGLGDTAMYLCATSRDAANYGYTFGSGTRLTVV.

The CDR3 protein is CASSFNSLDRLYGYTF. In DNA, the CDR3 is TGTGCCAGCAGCTTTAATTCCTTGGACAGGCTCTATGGCTACACCTTC. This chain uses TRBV7-9 with TRBJ1-2; 7 nucleotides agree with TRBD1. The CDR3 is 16 amino acids. V shed 3 bases, J shed 4 bases, and the junction held 11 bases outside the gene matches. The germline V gene has CDR1 SEHNR and CDR2 FQNEAQ (reference sequence).

In nucleotides, the CDR3 is TGCGCCAGCAGTGACTCCGGGGAGCTGTTTTTT. It encodes CASSDSGELFF. The V call is TRBV10-1, the J call TRBJ2-2; D is uncertain. Trimming took off 3 bases at V and 6 bases at J, with 2 bases between the two ends. Germline V gives CDR1 WNHNN, CDR2 SYGVQD (reference sequence). CDR3 length: 11 residues.

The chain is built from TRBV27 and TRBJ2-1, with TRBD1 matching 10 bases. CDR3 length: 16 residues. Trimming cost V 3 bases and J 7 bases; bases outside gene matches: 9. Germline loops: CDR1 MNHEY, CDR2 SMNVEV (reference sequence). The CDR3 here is CASSFRPGQGFNEQFF. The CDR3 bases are TGTGCCAGCAGTTTCCGGCCGGGACAGGGGTTTAATGAGCAGTTCTTC.

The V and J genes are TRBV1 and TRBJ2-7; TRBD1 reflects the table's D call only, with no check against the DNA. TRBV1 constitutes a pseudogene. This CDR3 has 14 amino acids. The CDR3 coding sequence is TGCACCAGCAGTCTTGGGCTTTTAGCCTACGAGCAGTACTTC. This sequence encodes CTSSLGLLAYEQYF.

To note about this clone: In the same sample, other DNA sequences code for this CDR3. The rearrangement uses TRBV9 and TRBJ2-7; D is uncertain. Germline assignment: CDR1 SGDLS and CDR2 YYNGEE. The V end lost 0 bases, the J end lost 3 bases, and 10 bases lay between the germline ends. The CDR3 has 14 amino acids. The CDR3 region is CASSVGSASYEQYF. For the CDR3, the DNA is TGTGCCAGCAGCGTAGGGTCGGCCAGCTACGAGCAGTACTTC.

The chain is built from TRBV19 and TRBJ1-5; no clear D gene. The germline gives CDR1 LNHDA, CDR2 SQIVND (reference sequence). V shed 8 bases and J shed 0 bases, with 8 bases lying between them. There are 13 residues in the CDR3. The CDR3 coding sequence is TGTGCCAGTGGCGGCTATAGCAATCAGCCCCAGCATTTT. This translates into CASGGYSNQPQHF.

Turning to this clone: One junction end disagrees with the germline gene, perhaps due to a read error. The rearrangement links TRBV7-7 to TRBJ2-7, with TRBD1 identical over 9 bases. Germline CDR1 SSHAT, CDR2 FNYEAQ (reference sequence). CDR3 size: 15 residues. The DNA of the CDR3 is TGTGCTAGCAGCTCCGGACAGGGGTTAGGCTACGAGCAGTACTTC. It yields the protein CASSSGQGLGYEQYF.

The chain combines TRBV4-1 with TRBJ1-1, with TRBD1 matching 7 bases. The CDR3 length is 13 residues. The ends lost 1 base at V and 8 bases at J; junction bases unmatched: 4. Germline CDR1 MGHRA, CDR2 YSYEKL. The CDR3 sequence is CASSQGPTGEAFF. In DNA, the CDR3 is TGCGCCAGCAGCCAAGGACCGACAGGGGAAGCTTTCTTT.

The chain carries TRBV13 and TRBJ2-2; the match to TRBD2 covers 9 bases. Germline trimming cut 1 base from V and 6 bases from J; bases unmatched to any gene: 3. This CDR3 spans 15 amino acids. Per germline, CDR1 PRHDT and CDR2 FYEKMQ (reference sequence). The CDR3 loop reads CASSLVRGRAGELFF. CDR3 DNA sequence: TGTGCCAGCAGCTTAGTCCGCGGGAGGGCCGGGGAGCTGTTTTTT.

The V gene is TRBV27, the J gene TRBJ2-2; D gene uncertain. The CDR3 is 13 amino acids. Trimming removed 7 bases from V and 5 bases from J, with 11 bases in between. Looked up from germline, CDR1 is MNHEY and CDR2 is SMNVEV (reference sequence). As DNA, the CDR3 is TGTGCCAGCACCAGTGGGGTGACCGGGGAGCTGTTTTTT. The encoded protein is CASTSGVTGELFF.

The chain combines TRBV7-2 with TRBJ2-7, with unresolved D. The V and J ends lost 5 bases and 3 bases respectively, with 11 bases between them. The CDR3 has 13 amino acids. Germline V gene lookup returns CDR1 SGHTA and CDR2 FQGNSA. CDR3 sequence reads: CASSPTAYYEQYF. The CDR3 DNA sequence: TGTGCCAGCAGCCCAACGGCCTACTACGAGCAGTACTTC.